The 26 T cell receptor beta chains below were found in one sample sequenced in a study of cytomegalovirus exposure and HLA in healthy donors. The assay was immunoSEQ multiplex PCR, and TCRdb's table has in-frame clones only and misses some. The sample records under 250,000 clones, around nine tenths being singletons. The sample comprised PBMCs. The receptors were sampled from a woman aged 18 to 35 in good health and CMV-seropositive.

The gene calls are TRBV25-1 and TRBJ1-2, with a weak D call TRBD1 (5 bases). In germline, CDR1 is MGHDK, CDR2 SYGVNS. The CDR3 has 13 residues. Between the trimmed V and J ends, which lost 5 bases and 5 bases, there was a span of 12 bases. The DNA of the CDR3 is TGTGCCAGCAGTTTCGACAGTCTGTATGGCTACACCTTC. It translates to CASSFDSLYGYTF.

This clone was observed a few times. The chain has TRBV5-1 and TRBJ1-3; 9 positions agree with TRBD1. J lost 0 bases, V lost 0 bases, and 4 bases had no gene match. In germline, CDR1 is SGHRS, CDR2 YFSETQ. The CDR3 loop spans 17 amino acids. CDR3: CASSLGRTGDSGNTIYF. CDR3 sequence (DNA): TGCGCCAGCAGCTTGGGGCGGACAGGGGACTCTGGAAACACCATATATTTT.

This clone came up once. The chain joins TRBV5-1 to TRBJ2-7; a weak D match, TRBD1 (6 bases). CDR1 and CDR2 from the germline V gene are SGHRS and YFSETQ. Trimming took 5 bases from V and 2 from J, leaving 11 bases between them. CDR3 size: 13 residues. The CDR3 loop reads CASRSGQPYEQYF. CDR3 sequence (DNA): TGCGCCAGCAGATCCGGACAGCCCTACGAGCAGTACTTC.

CDR3 nucleotide sequence: TGCGCCAGCAGCTTGGAAGGGCGCGGGGTGAACACTGAAGCTTTCTTT. This codes for CASSLEGRGVNTEAFF. The gene calls are TRBV5-1 and TRBJ1-1; D is uncertain. Trimming removed 0 bases at V and 0 bases at J, with 12 bases between. Germline V gives CDR1 SGHRS, CDR2 YFSETQ. CDR3 length: 16 residues.

V is TRBV18 and J is TRBJ1-4; weak D call: TRBD1 (6 bases). Trimming cost V 6 bases and J 4 bases, with 12 bases left between them. This CDR3 comprises 14 residues. Germline V CDR1 and CDR2: KGHSH, LQKENI. As DNA, the CDR3 is TGTGCCAGCTCCCTCTCAGGGGATAATGAAAAACTGTTTTTT. This sequence encodes CASSLSGDNEKLFF.

This chain uses TRBV5-1 with TRBJ1-3, with D perhaps matching TRBD1 (6 bases). Germline lookup yields CDR1 SGHRS and CDR2 YFSETQ. The CDR3 length is 15 residues. Trimming cost V 4 bases and J 4 bases, with 15 bases left between them. This CDR3 reads CASSVSGTSGNTIYF. The CDR3 bases are TGCGCCAGCAGCGTAAGCGGGACATCGGGAAACACCATATATTTT. Drawing the rest from reference TRBV5-1 and TRBJ1-3, the complete variable domain is KAGVTQTPRYLIKTRGQQVTLSCSPISGHRSVSWYQQTPGQGLQFLFEYFSETQRNKGNFPGRFSGRQFSNSRSEMNVSTLELGDSALYLCASSVSGTSGNTIYFGEGSWLTVV.

The V and J genes are TRBV30 and TRBJ2-1; D gene ambiguous. This CDR3 comprises 11 residues. In germline, CDR1 is GTSNPN, CDR2 SVGIG (reference sequence). The ends were cut back, 2 bases at V and 7 bases at J, with 6 bases in the middle. The DNA for the CDR3 is TGTGCCTGGAGTCGGGTAAATGAGCAGTTCTTC. It codes for CAWSRVNEQFF.

This clone turned up a few times. This chain connects TRBV29-1 to TRBJ2-5, with 8 bases fitting TRBD2. Germline CDR1 is SQVTM and CDR2 is ANQGSEA. Trimming at V came to 7 bases and at J to 4 bases, leaving 8 bases not matched to a gene. The CDR3 is 13 amino acids. CDR3 loop: CSGTSNFGETQYF. The CDR3, as DNA: TGCAGCGGGACTAGCAATTTCGGAGAGACCCAGTACTTC.

This clone was seen more than once but under ten times. The chain joins TRBV7-9 to TRBJ2-7; D possibly corresponds to TRBD2 (6 bases). CDR1 is SEHNR, CDR2 FQNEAQ, per germline (reference sequence). This CDR3 is 14 amino acids long. V was shortened by 5 bases and J by 5 bases, with 16 bases between the two germline ends. The CDR3 bases are TGTGCCAGCAGCCTTGGCGGGGTAGGGAACGAGCAGTACTTC. Translating gives CASSLGGVGNEQYF.

V is TRBV28 and J is TRBJ2-1; 7 bases agree with TRBD2. Germline CDR1 is MDHEN and CDR2 is SYDVKM. The CDR3 is 14 amino acids. Trimming at V came to 11 bases and at J to 3 bases, leaving 10 bases not matched to a gene. The CDR3 DNA sequence: TGTGCCTCCCGTTCCGGGGGGAACTACAATGAGCAGTTCTTC. It yields the protein CASRSGGNYNEQFF.

The chain is built from TRBV7-9 and TRBJ1-3, with a tentative D call TRBD1 (5 bases). CDR1 SEHNR and CDR2 FQNEAQ come from the germline V gene (reference sequence). The CDR3 loop spans 15 amino acids. V dropped 4 bases and J dropped 9 bases, with 19 bases sitting between them. The CDR3 spells CASSWPERQGGTIYF. The CDR3 nucleotides read TGTGCCAGCAGCTGGCCAGAGAGGCAGGGCGGCACCATATATTTT.

The chain employs TRBV4-1 and TRBJ2-5; D may be TRBD1 (5 bases). With 1 base removed from V and 2 bases from J, the gap between germline ends came to 11 bases. In germline, CDR1 is MGHRA, CDR2 YSYEKL. The CDR3 runs to 15 residues. The CDR3 DNA reads TGCGCCAGCAGCCAAGGACAGTTAGGGCAAGAGACCCAGTACTTC. It encodes CASSQGQLGQETQYF.

The genes are TRBV2 and TRBJ2-7; a possible D gene is TRBD1 (5 bases). Deletions cut 5 bases from V and 2 bases from J, with 10 bases between. The CDR3 consists of 13 residues. The germline gives CDR1 SNHLY, CDR2 FYNNEI. CDR3 sequence (DNA): TGTGCCAGCAGTCCAGACAGCGCCTACGAGCAGTACTTC. Protein product: CASSPDSAYEQYF.

This clone has at least ten counts. The V gene is TRBV19, the J gene TRBJ1-1, with D possibly being TRBD1 (6 bases). There are 14 residues in the CDR3. CDR1 is LNHDA, CDR2 SQIVND, per germline (reference sequence). Trimming removed 5 bases at V and 4 bases at J, with 14 bases between. The chain's CDR3 is CASSALGTSTEAFF. CDR3 DNA: TGTGCCAGTAGTGCACTCGGGACAAGCACTGAAGCTTTCTTT.

Worth noting for this clone: No DNA is shown, since the ends of the CDR3 on it are uncertain; the CDR3 is the one TCRdb lists. The chain combines TRBV5-1 with TRBJ2-7; the table calls TRBD1, which could not be checked here. In germline, CDR1 is SGHRS, CDR2 YFSETQ. With termini counted, the CDR3 has 15 amino acids. Here the CDR3 reads CASSSSVGVPYEQYF.

Concerning this clone: An end of the junction does not agree with germline; a read error may underlie this. The chain carries TRBV28 and TRBJ2-2; TRBD2 matches at 11 bases. In germline, CDR1 is MDHEN, CDR2 SYDVKM. The CDR3 runs 17 residues. CDR3 region: CASSRLAGYMNSGELFF. CDR3 in DNA: TGTGCCAGCAGTAGACTAGCGGGATATATGAACTCCGGGGAGCTGTTTTTT. Complete variable domain (other parts from reference TRBV28 and TRBJ2-2): DVKVTQSSRYLVKRTGEKVFLECVQDMDHENMFWYRQDPGLGLRLIYFSYDVKMKEKGDIPEGYSVSREKKERFSLILESASTNQTSMYLCASSRLAGYMNSGELFFGEGSRLTVL.

The genes are TRBV28 and TRBJ2-7, with 9 bases identical to TRBD1. The J segment lost 4 bases and the V segment lost 7 bases, leaving 14 bases of the junction unmatched. This CDR3 spans 16 amino acids. Germline values: CDR1 MDHEN, CDR2 SYDVKM. This CDR3 reads CASTTPTGTGNYEQYF. CDR3 sequence (DNA): TGTGCCAGCACCACTCCTACCGGGACAGGGAATTACGAGCAGTACTTC.

The rearrangement uses TRBV9 and TRBJ2-5; no clear D gene. Germline V lookup: CDR1 SGDLS, CDR2 YYNGEE. The germline V and J ends were trimmed by 3 bases and 1 base, with 10 bases remaining between them. This CDR3 comprises 14 residues. CDR3 sequence: CASSGEASQETQYF. In DNA form, the CDR3 reads TGTGCCAGCAGCGGAGAAGCAAGCCAAGAGACCCAGTACTTC.

This chain joins TRBV5-6 and TRBJ2-7, with TRBD2 matching over 7 bases. The CDR3 is 13 amino acids. CDR1 is SGHDT, CDR2 YYEEEE, per germline. After removal of 4 bases from V and 3 bases from J, the junction contained 4 bases not matched to a gene. CDR3 in amino acids: CASSRGGNYEQYF. Written as DNA, the CDR3 is TGTGCCAGCAGCCGCGGGGGAAACTACGAGCAGTACTTC.

The V gene is TRBV4-1, the J gene TRBJ1-4; the D is unclear. V lost 8 bases and J lost 2, with 12 bases in between. Germline V CDR1 and CDR2: MGHRA, YSYEKL. The length of the CDR3 is 14 residues. This chain's CDR3 is CASSRRATNEKLFF. CDR3 in DNA: TGCGCCAGCTCCCGGAGGGCTACTAATGAAAAACTGTTTTTT.

This chain connects TRBV29-1 to TRBJ1-1; D gene uncertain. Trimming shortened V by 6 bases and J by 5 bases, and 13 bases separated the two germline ends. Per the germline V gene, CDR1 is SQVTM and CDR2 is ANQGSEA. This CDR3 spans 12 amino acids. The CDR3 DNA follows: TGCAGCGTCACAAAATCCATAACTGAAGCTTTCTTT. Translating gives CSVTKSITEAFF.

The genes are TRBV19 and TRBJ2-3, with D possibly TRBD1 on 6 matching bases. The germline V gene encodes CDR1 LNHDA and CDR2 SQIVND (reference sequence). There are 14 residues in the CDR3. With 3 bases removed from V and 1 base from J, the gap between germline ends came to 8 bases. CDR3 sequence reads: CASSMGARTDTQYF. For the CDR3, the DNA is TGTGCCAGTAGTATGGGGGCACGCACAGATACGCAGTATTTT. The whole variable domain, filled in from reference TRBV19 and TRBJ2-3, reads DGGITQSPKYLFRKEGQNVTLSCEQNLNHDAMYWYRQDPGQGLRLIYYSQIVNDFQKGDIAEGYSVSREKKESFPLTVTSAQKNPTAFYLCASSMGARTDTQYFGPGTRLTVL.

This sequence joins TRBV7-3 and TRBJ1-2; tentatively, D is TRBD1 (5 bases). CDR3 length equals 15 residues. Germline assignment: CDR1 SGHTA and CDR2 FQGTGA. V was pared by 3 bases and J by 2 bases, with 13 bases between. CDR3 loop: CASSLTSDTNYGYTF. CDR3 DNA sequence: TGTGCCAGCAGCTTGACCTCGGACACAAACTATGGCTACACCTTC.

V is TRBV9 and J is TRBJ2-7, with TRBD2 matching over 8 bases. V shed 10 bases, J shed 2 bases, and the junction held 17 bases outside the gene matches. The V gene's germline CDR1 is SGDLS and CDR2 YYNGEE. The CDR3 consists of 16 residues. In DNA, the CDR3 is TGTGCCTCCTCGGGAGGGGGAAGAAGGCTACCCTACGAGCAGTACTTC. As protein: CASSGGGRRLPYEQYF.

The V and J genes are TRBV27 and TRBJ1-3; possible D gene TRBD1, 5 bases. The CDR3 consists of 15 residues. Germline CDR1 is MNHEY and CDR2 is SMNVEV (reference sequence). Trimming shortened V by 0 bases and J by 3 bases, and 9 bases separated the two germline ends. This CDR3 is CASSLSQGSGNTIYF. The CDR3 bases are TGTGCCAGCAGTTTATCGCAGGGCAGTGGAAACACCATATATTTT.

The chain has TRBV27 and TRBJ2-3, with D maybe TRBD2 (6 bases). V lost 4 bases, J lost 1 base, and 9 bases lay in between. CDR1 is MNHEY, CDR2 SMNVEV, per germline (reference sequence). CDR3 length: 14 amino acids. In DNA form, the CDR3 reads TGTGCCAGCAGTTGGGGGACTGGCACAGATACGCAGTATTTT. Protein: CASSWGTGTDTQYF.